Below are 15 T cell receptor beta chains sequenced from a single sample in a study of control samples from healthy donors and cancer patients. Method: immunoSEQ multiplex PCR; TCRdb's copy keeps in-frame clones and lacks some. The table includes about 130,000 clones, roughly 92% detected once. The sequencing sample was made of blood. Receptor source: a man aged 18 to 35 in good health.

CDR3 coding DNA: TGTGCCACCAGTGATTTGGCACCGGGGGGATACCAAAGCTCCTACAATGAGCAGTTCTTC. Translating it yields CATSDLAPGGYQSSYNEQFF. This chain connects TRBV24-1 to TRBJ2-1; 7 bases align to TRBD2. V shed 0 bases and J 0 bases; nucleotides not matched to a gene: 13. The CDR3 sequence is 20 residues long. The V gene's germline CDR1 is KGHDR and CDR2 SFDVKD.

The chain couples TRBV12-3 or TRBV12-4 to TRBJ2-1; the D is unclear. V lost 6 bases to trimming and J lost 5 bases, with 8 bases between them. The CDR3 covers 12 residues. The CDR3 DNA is TGTGCCAGCAGGGCCCTAGACAATGAGCAGTTCTTC. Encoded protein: CASRALDNEQFF.

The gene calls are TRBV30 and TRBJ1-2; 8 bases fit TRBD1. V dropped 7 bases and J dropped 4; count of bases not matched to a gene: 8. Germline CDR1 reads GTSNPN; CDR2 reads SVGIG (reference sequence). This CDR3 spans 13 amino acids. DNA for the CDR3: TGTGCCTATAGGACAGGGAAGGGCTATGGCTACACCTTC. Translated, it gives CAYRTGKGYGYTF.

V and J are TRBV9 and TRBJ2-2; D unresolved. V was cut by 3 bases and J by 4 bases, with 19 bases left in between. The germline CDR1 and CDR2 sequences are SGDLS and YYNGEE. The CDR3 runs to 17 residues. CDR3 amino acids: CASSERILPYSTGELFF. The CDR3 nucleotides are TGTGCCAGCAGCGAAAGGATATTACCCTACTCCACCGGGGAGCTGTTTTTT. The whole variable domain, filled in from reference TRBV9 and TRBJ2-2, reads DSGVTQTPKHLITATGQRVTLRCSPRSGDLSVYWYQQSLDQGLQFLIQYYNGEERAKGNILERFSAQQFPDLHSELNLSSLELGDSALYFCASSERILPYSTGELFFGEGSRLTVL.

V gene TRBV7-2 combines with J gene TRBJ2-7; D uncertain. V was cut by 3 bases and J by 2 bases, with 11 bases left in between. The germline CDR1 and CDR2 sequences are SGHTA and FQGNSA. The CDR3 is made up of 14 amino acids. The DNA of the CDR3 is TGTGCCAGCAGCTTTGCCCCGGGCCCCTACGAGCAGTACTTC. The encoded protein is CASSFAPGPYEQYF. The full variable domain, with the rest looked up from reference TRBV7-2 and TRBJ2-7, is GAGVSQSPSNKVTEKGKDVELRCDPISGHTALYWYRQSLGQGLEFLIYFQGNSAPDKSGLPSDRFSAERTGGSVSTLTIQRTQQEDSAVYLCASSFAPGPYEQYFGPGTRLTVT.

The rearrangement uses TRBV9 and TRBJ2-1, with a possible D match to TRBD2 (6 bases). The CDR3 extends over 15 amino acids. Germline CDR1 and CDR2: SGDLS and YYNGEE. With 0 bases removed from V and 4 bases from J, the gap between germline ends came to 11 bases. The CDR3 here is CASSVVGGRYNEQFF. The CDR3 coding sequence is TGTGCCAGCAGCGTAGTGGGGGGACGGTACAATGAGCAGTTCTTC.

The CDR3 is CSAGQSPHGYTF. In nucleotides, the CDR3 is TGCAGCGCCGGACAGTCGCCGCATGGCTACACCTTC. The chain is built from TRBV29-1 and TRBJ1-2; the D gene is possibly TRBD1 (6 bases). Germline V gene sequence: CDR1 SQVTM, CDR2 ANQGSEA. The CDR3 consists of 12 residues. V lost 7 bases and J lost 6, with 15 bases in between.

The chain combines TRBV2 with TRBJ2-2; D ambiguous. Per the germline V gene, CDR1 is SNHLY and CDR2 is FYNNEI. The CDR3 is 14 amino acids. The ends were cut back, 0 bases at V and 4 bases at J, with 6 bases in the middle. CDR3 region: CASSEARGTGELFF. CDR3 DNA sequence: TGTGCCAGCAGTGAAGCGCGTGGCACCGGGGAGCTGTTTTTT.

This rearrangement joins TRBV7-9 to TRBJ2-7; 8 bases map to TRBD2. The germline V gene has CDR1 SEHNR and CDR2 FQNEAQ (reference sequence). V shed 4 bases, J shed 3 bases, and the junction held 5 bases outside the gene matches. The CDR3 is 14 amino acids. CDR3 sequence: CASSSSGGYYEQYF. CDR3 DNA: TGTGCCAGCAGCTCAAGCGGGGGATACTACGAGCAGTACTTC.

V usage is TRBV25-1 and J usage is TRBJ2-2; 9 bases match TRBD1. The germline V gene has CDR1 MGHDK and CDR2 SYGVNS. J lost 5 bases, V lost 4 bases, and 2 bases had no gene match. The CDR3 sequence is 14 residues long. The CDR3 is CASSAQGATGELFF. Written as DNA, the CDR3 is TGTGCCAGCAGTGCACAGGGGGCTACCGGGGAGCTGTTTTTT.

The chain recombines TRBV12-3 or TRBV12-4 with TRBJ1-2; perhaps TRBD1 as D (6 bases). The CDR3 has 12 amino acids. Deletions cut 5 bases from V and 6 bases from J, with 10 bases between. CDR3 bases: TGTGCCAGCAGTCGGAACAGGGATGGCTACACCTTC. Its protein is CASSRNRDGYTF.

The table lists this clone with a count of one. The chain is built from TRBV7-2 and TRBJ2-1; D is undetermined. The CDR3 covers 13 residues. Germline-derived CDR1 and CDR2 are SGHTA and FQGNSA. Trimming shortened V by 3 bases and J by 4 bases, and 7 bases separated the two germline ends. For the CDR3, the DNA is TGTGCCAGCAGCTTCGACGGATACAATGAGCAGTTCTTC. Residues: CASSFDGYNEQFF.

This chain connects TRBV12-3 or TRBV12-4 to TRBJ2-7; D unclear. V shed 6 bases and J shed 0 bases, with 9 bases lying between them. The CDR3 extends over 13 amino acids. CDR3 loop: CASSPRVSYEQYF. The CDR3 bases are TGTGCCAGCAGCCCCCGAGTCTCCTACGAGCAGTACTTC.

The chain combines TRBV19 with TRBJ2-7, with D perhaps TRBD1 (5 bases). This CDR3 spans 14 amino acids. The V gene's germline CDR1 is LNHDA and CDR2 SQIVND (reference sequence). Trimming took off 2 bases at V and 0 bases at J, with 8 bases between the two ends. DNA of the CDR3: TGTGCCAGTAGTATAAGTGGGGCCTCCTACGAGCAGTACTTC. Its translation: CASSISGASYEQYF.

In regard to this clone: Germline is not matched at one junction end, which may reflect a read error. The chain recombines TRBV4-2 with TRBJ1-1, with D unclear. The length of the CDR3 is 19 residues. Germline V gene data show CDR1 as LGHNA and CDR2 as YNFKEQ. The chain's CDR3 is CASSQDGPGSPNSSPKLSF. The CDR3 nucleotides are TGTGCCAGCAGCCAAGATGGCCCGGGTTCCCCCAACAGCTCCCCCAAGCTTTCTTTT.